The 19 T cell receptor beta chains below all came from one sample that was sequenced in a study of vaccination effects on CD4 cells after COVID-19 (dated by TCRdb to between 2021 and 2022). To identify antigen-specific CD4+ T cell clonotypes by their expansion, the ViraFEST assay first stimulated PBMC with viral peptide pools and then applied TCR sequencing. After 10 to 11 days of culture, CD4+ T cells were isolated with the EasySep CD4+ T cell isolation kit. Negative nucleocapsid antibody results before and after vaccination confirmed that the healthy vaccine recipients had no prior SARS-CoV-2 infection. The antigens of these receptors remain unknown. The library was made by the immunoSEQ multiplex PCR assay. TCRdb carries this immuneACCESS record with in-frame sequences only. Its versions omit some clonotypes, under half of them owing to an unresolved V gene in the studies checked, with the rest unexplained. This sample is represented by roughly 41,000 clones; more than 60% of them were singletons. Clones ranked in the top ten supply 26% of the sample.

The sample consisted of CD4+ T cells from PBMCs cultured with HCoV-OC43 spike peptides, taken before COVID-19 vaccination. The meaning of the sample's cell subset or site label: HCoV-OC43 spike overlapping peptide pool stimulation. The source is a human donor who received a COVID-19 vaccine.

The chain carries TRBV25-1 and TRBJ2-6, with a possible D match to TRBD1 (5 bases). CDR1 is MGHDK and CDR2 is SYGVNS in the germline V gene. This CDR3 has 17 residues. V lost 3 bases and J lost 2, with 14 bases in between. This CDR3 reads CASSDSPGRPGANVLTF. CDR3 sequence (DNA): TGTGCCAGCAGTGATAGTCCAGGGCGACCTGGGGCCAACGTCCTGACTTTC.

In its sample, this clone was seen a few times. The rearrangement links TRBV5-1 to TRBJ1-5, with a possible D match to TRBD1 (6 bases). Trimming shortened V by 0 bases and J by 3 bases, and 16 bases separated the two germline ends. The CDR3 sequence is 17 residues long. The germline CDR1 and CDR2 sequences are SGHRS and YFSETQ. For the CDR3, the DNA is TGCGCCAGCAGCTTGGGGACAAGGGGGATAAACAATCAGCCCCAGCATTTT. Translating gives CASSLGTRGINNQPQHF.

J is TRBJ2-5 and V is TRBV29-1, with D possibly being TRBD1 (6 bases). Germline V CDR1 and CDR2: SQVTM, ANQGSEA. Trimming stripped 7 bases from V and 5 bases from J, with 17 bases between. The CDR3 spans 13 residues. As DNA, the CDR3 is TGCAGCGGAAGTCTACAGGGAAGGGAGACCCAGTACTTC. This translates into CSGSLQGRETQYF.

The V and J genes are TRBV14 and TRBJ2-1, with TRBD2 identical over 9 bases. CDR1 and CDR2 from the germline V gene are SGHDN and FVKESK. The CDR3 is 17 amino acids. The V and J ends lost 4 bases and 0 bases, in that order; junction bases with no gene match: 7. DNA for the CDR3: TGTGCCAGCAGCCTCTATAGCGGGGGCCGCTCCTACAATGAGCAGTTCTTC. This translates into CASSLYSGGRSYNEQFF. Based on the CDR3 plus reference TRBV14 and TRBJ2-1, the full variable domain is EAGVTQFPSHSVIEKGQTVTLRCDPISGHDNLYWYRRVMGKEIKFLLHFVKESKQDESGMPNNRFLAERTGGTYSTLKVQPAELEDSGVYFCASSLYSGGRSYNEQFFGPGTRLTVL.

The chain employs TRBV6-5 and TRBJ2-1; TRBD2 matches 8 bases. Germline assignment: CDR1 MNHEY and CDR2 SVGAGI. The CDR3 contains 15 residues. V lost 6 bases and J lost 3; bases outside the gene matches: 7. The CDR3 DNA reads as TGTGCCAGCAGCTCGCTAGCGGGCGGCTACAATGAGCAGTTCTTC. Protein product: CASSSLAGGYNEQFF.

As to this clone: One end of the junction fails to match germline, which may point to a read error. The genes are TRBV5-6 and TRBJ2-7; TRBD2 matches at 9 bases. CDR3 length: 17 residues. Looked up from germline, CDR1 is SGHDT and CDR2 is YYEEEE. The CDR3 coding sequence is TGTGCCAGCAGTTTTCTGCAGCTAGCGGGATTTGGGAGCCCATATCTCTTC. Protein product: CASSFLQLAGFGSPYLF.

The CDR3 DNA sequence: TGTGCCATCGGTCCGAACACTGAAGCTTTCTTT. As protein: CAIGPNTEAFF. J is TRBJ1-1 and V is TRBV10-3; no firm D call. The germline gives CDR1 ENHRY, CDR2 SYGVKD. This CDR3 has 11 residues. V lost 8 bases and J 1 base, leaving 5 bases between the germline ends.

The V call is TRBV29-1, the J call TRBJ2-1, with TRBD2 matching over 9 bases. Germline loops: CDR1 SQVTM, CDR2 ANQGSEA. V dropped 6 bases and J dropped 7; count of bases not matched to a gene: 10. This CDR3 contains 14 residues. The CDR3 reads CSVGASGVSNEQFF. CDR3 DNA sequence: TGCAGCGTCGGGGCTAGCGGGGTTTCTAATGAGCAGTTCTTC.

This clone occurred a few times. The CDR3 nucleotides are TGTGCCAGCAGCTTATCCCGGGACAGAGTCACCGGGGAGCTGTTTTTT. Protein product: CASSLSRDRVTGELFF. The V gene is TRBV7-8, the J gene TRBJ2-2, with 7 bases identical to TRBD1. This CDR3 is built from 16 residues. Germline V lookup: CDR1 SGHVS, CDR2 FQNEAQ. V gave up 2 bases and J gave up 4 bases; unmatched junction bases: 7.

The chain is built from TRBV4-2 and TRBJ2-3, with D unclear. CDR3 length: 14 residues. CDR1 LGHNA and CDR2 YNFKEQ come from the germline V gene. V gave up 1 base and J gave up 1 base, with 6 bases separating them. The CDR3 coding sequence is TGTGCCAGCAGCCAAGGATTGGGCACAGATACGCAGTATTTT. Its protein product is CASSQGLGTDTQYF.

This chain's CDR3 is CASSLVPSYEQYF. The CDR3 region has the DNA TGTGCCAGCAGCTTAGTCCCCTCCTACGAGCAGTACTTC. The rearrangement links TRBV11-2 to TRBJ2-7; no clear D gene. Germline CDR1 SGHAT, CDR2 FQNNGV. The germline V and J ends were trimmed by 1 base and 0 bases, with 4 bases remaining between them. The CDR3 consists of 13 residues.

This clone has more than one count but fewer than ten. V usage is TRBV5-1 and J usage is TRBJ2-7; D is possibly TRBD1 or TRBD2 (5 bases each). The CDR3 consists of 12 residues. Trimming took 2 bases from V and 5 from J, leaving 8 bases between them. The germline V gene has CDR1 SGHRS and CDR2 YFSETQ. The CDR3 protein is CASSLRGDEQYF. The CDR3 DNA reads TGCGCCAGCAGCTTAAGGGGAGACGAGCAGTACTTC.

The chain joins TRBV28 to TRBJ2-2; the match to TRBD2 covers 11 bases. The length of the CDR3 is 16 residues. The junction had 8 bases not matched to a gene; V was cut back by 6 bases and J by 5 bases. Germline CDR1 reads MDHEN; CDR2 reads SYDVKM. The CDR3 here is CASSQTSGIGTGELFF. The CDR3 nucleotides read TGTGCCAGCAGCCAGACTAGCGGGATCGGTACCGGGGAGCTGTTTTTT.

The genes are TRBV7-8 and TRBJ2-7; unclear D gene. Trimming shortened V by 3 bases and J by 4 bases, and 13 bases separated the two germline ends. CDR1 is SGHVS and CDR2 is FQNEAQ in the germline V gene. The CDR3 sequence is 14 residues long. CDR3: CASSLWPGGYEQYF. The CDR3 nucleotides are TGTGCCAGCAGCTTGTGGCCGGGTGGTTACGAGCAGTACTTC.

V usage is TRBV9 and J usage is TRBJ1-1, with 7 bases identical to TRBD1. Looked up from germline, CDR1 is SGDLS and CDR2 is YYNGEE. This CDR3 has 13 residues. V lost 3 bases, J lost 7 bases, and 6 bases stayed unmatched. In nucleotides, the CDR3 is TGTGCCAGCAGCGCCGACAGGGATGGTGAAGCTTTCTTT. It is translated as CASSADRDGEAFF.

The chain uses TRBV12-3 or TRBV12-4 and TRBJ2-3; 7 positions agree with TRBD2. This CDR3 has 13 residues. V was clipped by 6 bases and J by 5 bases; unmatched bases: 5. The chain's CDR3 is CASSLGGEDTQYF. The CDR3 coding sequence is TGTGCCAGCAGCCTGGGGGGGGAAGATACGCAGTATTTT.

This chain's CDR3 is CASRERGNTEAFF. The CDR3 nucleotides read TGTGCCAGCAGAGAGAGGGGGAACACTGAAGCTTTCTTT. The V gene is TRBV6-5, the J gene TRBJ1-1, with D maybe TRBD1 (5 bases). The CDR3 runs 13 residues. V dropped 6 bases and J dropped 1 base, with 9 bases sitting between them. Germline lookup yields CDR1 MNHEY and CDR2 SVGAGI.

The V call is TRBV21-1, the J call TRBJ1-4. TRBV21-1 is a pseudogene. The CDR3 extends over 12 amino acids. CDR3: CASVRGPSELFF. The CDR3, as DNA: TGTGCCAGCGTACGGGGGCCGTCCGAACTGTTTTTT.

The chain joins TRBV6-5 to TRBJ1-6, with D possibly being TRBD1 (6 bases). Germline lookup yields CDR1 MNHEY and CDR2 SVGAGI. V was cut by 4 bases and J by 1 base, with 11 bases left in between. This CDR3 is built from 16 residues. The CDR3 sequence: CASSWRGESYNSPLHF. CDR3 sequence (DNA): TGTGCCAGCAGTTGGAGGGGGGAGTCCTATAATTCACCCCTCCACTTT.